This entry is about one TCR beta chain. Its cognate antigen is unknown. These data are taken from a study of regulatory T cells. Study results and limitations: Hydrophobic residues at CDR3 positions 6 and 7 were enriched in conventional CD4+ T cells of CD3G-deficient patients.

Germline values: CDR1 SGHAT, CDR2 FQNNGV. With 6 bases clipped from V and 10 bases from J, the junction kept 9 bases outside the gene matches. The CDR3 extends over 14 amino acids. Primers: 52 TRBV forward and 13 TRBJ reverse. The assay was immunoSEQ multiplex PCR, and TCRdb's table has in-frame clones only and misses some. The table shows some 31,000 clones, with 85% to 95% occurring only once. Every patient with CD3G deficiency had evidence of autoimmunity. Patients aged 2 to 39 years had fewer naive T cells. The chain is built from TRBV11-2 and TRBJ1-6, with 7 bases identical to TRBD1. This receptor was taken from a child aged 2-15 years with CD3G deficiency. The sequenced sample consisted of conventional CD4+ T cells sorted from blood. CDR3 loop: CASSSDYRGSPLHF. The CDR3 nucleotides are TGTGCCAGCAGTTCCGATTACAGGGGATCACCCCTCCACTTT.